Presented here are 24 T cell receptor beta chains from one specimen sequenced in a study of blood T cell repertoires in COVID-19. Assay used: immunoSEQ multiplex PCR; TCRdb lists only in-frame clones, some missing. The sample carries about 250,000 clones, about nine tenths recorded once. Sequenced: peripheral blood. Every receptor here comes from a man between 25 and 39 years old with COVID-19, enrolled during active disease.

V gene TRBV14 combines with J gene TRBJ2-7; TRBD2 might be the D (5 bases). The germline V and J ends were trimmed by 4 bases and 6 bases, with 16 bases remaining between them. The CDR3 totals 14 residues. Germline V CDR1 and CDR2: SGHDN, FVKESK. The CDR3 nucleotides are TGTGCCAGCAGCCTCGCCGCGGGCTTGGGCGAGCAGTACTTC. Amino acid sequence: CASSLAAGLGEQYF.

The chain joins TRBV4-2 to TRBJ1-3; tentatively, D is TRBD1 (6 bases). This CDR3 has 16 amino acids. CDR1 and CDR2 from the germline V gene are LGHNA and YNFKEQ. The V end lost 2 bases, the J end lost 1 base, and 12 bases lay between the germline ends. CDR3 in amino acids: CASSQQQGMSGNTIYF. In DNA, the CDR3 is TGTGCCAGCAGCCAACAACAGGGAATGTCTGGAAACACCATATATTTT.

The chain recombines TRBV5-4 with TRBJ1-3; D unclear. The V gene lost 2 bases and the J gene lost 0 bases, with 9 bases spanning the gap. The CDR3 runs to 15 residues. The germline gives CDR1 SGHNT, CDR2 YYREEE (reference sequence). CDR3 sequence: CASSFLGSSGNTIYF. In nucleotides, the CDR3 is TGTGCCAGCAGCTTCCTAGGCAGCTCTGGAAACACCATATATTTT.

The chain employs TRBV5-1 and TRBJ2-2; TRBD2 matches 8 bases. This CDR3 has 16 residues. CDR1 is SGHRS, CDR2 YFSETQ, per germline. Germline trimming cut 4 bases from V and 0 bases from J; bases unmatched to any gene: 5. CDR3 DNA: TGCGCCAGCAGCCTCAGCGGGGGCTCGAACACCGGGGAGCTGTTTTTT. Protein: CASSLSGGSNTGELFF.

J is TRBJ1-1 and V is TRBV30; the D is unclear. Trimming shortened V by 0 bases and J by 8 bases, and 13 bases separated the two germline ends. The germline CDR1 and CDR2 sequences are GTSNPN and SVGIG (reference sequence). CDR3 length: 13 residues. The CDR3 protein is CAWSVLGRGEAFF. In nucleotides, the CDR3 is TGTGCCTGGAGTGTACTAGGGAGAGGAGAAGCTTTCTTT.

This clone was detected only once. The V call is TRBV30, the J call TRBJ2-3; 9 bases are a match to TRBD2. The CDR3 sequence is 16 residues long. V gave up 0 bases and J gave up 2 bases; unmatched junction bases: 6. In germline, CDR1 is GTSNPN, CDR2 SVGIG (reference sequence). CDR3 region: CAWSVEAGGTTDTQYF. For the CDR3, the DNA is TGTGCCTGGAGTGTTGAAGCGGGGGGCACCACAGATACGCAGTATTTT.

The chain carries TRBV4-2 and TRBJ2-3; 7 bases agree with TRBD1. Trimming removed 3 bases from V and 3 bases from J; junction bases left unmatched: 12. The CDR3 runs 17 residues. Germline lookup yields CDR1 LGHNA and CDR2 YNFKEQ. The CDR3 nucleotides are TGTGCCAGCAGCCACGTTAATACAGGGGCCGGGACAGATACGCAGTATTTT. Amino acids: CASSHVNTGAGTDTQYF.

The chain has TRBV24-1 and TRBJ1-5; D remains ambiguous. V lost 10 bases and J 3 bases, leaving 15 bases between the germline ends. This CDR3 spans 14 amino acids. Germline loops: CDR1 KGHDR, CDR2 SFDVKD. In nucleotides, the CDR3 is TGTGCCACTAAAGCGCGGGAGTTCAATCAGCCCCAGCATTTT. Its translation: CATKAREFNQPQHF.

The chain couples TRBV3-1 (or the pseudogene TRBV3-2) to TRBJ1-3; D is ambiguous. Trimming removed 6 bases from V and 6 bases from J, with 15 bases in between. The CDR3 has 14 residues. Germline CDR1 LGHDT, CDR2 YNNKEL (reference sequence). This chain's CDR3 is CASRLEMRANTIYF. CDR3 DNA sequence: TGTGCCAGCAGACTGGAGATGCGGGCAAACACCATATATTTT.

The chain couples TRBV11-3 to TRBJ1-1; D is undetermined. This CDR3 spans 13 amino acids. Trimming left V 1 base short and J 3 bases short, with 6 bases between. CDR1 is SGHNT, CDR2 YENEEA, per germline. CDR3 protein: CASSLVADTEAFF. The CDR3 nucleotides read TGTGCCAGCAGCTTAGTAGCCGACACTGAAGCTTTCTTT.

The chain combines TRBV6-5 with TRBJ1-1; TRBD1 matches at 7 bases. Germline CDR1 MNHEY, CDR2 SVGAGI. This CDR3 has 13 amino acids. V was pared by 8 bases and J by 2 bases, with 5 bases of the junction left unmatched. CDR3 bases: TGTGCCAGCGGGGGGACAGAAAACACTGAAGCTTTCTTT. The encoded protein is CASGGTENTEAFF.

This clone was picked up one time. The rearrangement links TRBV27 to TRBJ2-3, with 8 bases fitting TRBD2. Germline CDR1 is MNHEY and CDR2 is SMNVEV (reference sequence). Trimming took 5 bases from V and 0 from J; bases not matched to a gene: 7. CDR3 size: 16 residues. CDR3 sequence reads: CASSAERGPSTDTQYF. CDR3 in DNA: TGTGCCAGCAGTGCCGAGCGGGGGCCGAGCACAGATACGCAGTATTTT.

The V gene is TRBV18, the J gene TRBJ2-7; D might be TRBD2 (5 bases). This CDR3 comprises 16 residues. From germline, CDR1 is KGHSH and CDR2 LQKENI. Trimming stripped 3 bases from V and 2 bases from J, with 17 bases between. The DNA of the CDR3 is TGTGCCAGCTCACCGTCAGTCCGGGCGGGCCCCTACGAGCAGTACTTC. Translation gives CASSPSVRAGPYEQYF.

The chain has TRBV30 and TRBJ2-7; weak D call: TRBD2 (7 bases). The ends were cut back, 7 bases at V and 3 bases at J, with 19 bases in the middle. The CDR3 sequence is 14 residues long. Germline-derived CDR1 and CDR2 are GTSNPN and SVGIG (reference sequence). Here the CDR3 reads CASRLGGQVYEQYF. In DNA form, the CDR3 reads TGTGCCTCCCGTCTGGGGGGGCAGGTCTACGAGCAGTACTTC.

The rearrangement uses TRBV2 and TRBJ1-5; perhaps TRBD1 as D (5 bases). V was cut by 5 bases and J by 6 bases, with 11 bases left in between. This CDR3 has 13 residues. Germline CDR1 reads SNHLY; CDR2 reads FYNNEI. CDR3 sequence reads: CASSFQGRQPQHF. CDR3 DNA sequence: TGTGCCAGCAGTTTTCAGGGTCGTCAGCCCCAGCATTTT. Based on the CDR3 plus reference TRBV2 and TRBJ1-5, the full variable domain is EPEVTQTPSHQVTQMGQEVILRCVPISNHLYFYWYRQILGQKVEFLVSFYNNEISEKSEIFDDQFSVERPDGSNFTLKIRSTKLEDSAMYFCASSFQGRQPQHFGDGTRLSIL.

The chain uses TRBV19 and TRBJ2-1, with TRBD2 matching 10 bases. This CDR3 region has 18 residues. Germline V lookup: CDR1 LNHDA, CDR2 SQIVND (reference sequence). V gave up 2 bases and J gave up 2 bases; unmatched junction bases: 9. The CDR3 here is CASSIKAGGPVPYNEQFF. CDR3 bases: TGTGCCAGTAGTATAAAAGCGGGGGGGCCGGTCCCCTACAATGAGCAGTTCTTC.

The genes are TRBV5-1 and TRBJ2-3, with 9 bases that match TRBD1. Germline CDR1 SGHRS, CDR2 YFSETQ. The CDR3 is 13 amino acids. Germline trimming cut 5 bases from V and 7 bases from J; bases unmatched to any gene: 5. The CDR3 here is CASRRDRGNTQYF. As DNA, the CDR3 is TGCGCCAGCAGAAGAGACAGGGGGAATACGCAGTATTTT.

The chain uses TRBV3-1 (or the pseudogene TRBV3-2) and TRBJ1-5; D not resolved. Trimming left V 2 bases short and J 5 bases short, with 7 bases between. Germline V lookup: CDR1 LGHDT, CDR2 YNNKEL (reference sequence). The CDR3 contains 13 residues. In DNA form, the CDR3 reads TGTGCCAGCAGCCAATCAGGCTATCAGCCCCAGCATTTT. Residues: CASSQSGYQPQHF.

The rearrangement uses TRBV27 and TRBJ1-5; possible D gene TRBD1, 5 bases. Germline CDR1 reads MNHEY; CDR2 reads SMNVEV (reference sequence). This CDR3 is 15 amino acids long. The V and J ends lost 2 bases and 2 bases respectively, with 10 bases between them. The CDR3 sequence is CASSLRREGNQPQHF. CDR3 bases: TGTGCCAGCAGTTTACGCAGGGAGGGCAATCAGCCCCAGCATTTT.

The chain couples TRBV6-5 to TRBJ2-5, with 7 bases matching TRBD2. This CDR3 contains 16 residues. Germline V gene lookup returns CDR1 MNHEY and CDR2 SVGAGI. With 0 bases clipped from V and 2 bases from J, the junction kept 6 bases outside the gene matches. The CDR3 is CASSYSRTRGQETQYF. CDR3 DNA sequence: TGTGCCAGCAGTTACTCCCGGACTAGGGGACAAGAGACCCAGTACTTC.

This sequence joins TRBV19 and TRBJ1-1; D is ambiguous. The CDR3 has 14 amino acids. Between the trimmed V and J ends, which lost 3 bases and 7 bases, there was a span of 15 bases. Germline CDR1 LNHDA, CDR2 SQIVND (reference sequence). The CDR3 is CASSISSWQNEAFF. The CDR3 DNA follows: TGTGCCAGTAGTATCTCCTCATGGCAGAATGAAGCTTTCTTT.

This clone was seen only once. V usage is TRBV14 and J usage is TRBJ1-2, with D perhaps matching TRBD1 (5 bases). Germline V gene sequence: CDR1 SGHDN, CDR2 FVKESK. The V and J ends lost 0 bases and 4 bases respectively, with 15 bases between them. The CDR3 spans 16 residues. Written as DNA, the CDR3 is TGTGCCAGCAGCCAAGATCGGGGAGGGGCCCTCTATGGCTACACCTTC. Translation gives CASSQDRGGALYGYTF.

This clone was observed once. The V call is TRBV29-1, the J call TRBJ2-3; D may be TRBD1 (6 bases). Trimming took off 6 bases at V and 2 bases at J, with 18 bases between the two ends. The CDR3 spans 15 residues. Germline CDR1 is SQVTM and CDR2 is ANQGSEA. CDR3 in amino acids: CSVGRGGTDTDTQYF. The CDR3 coding sequence is TGCAGCGTCGGACGAGGGGGAACGGACACAGATACGCAGTATTTT.

This chain connects TRBV11-2 to TRBJ2-1; the match to TRBD1 covers 7 bases. CDR1 and CDR2 from the germline V gene are SGHAT and FQNNGV. V lost 7 bases, J lost 4 bases, and 4 bases stayed unmatched. This CDR3 contains 13 residues. The CDR3 here is CASNQGQYNEQFF. Written as DNA, the CDR3 is TGTGCCAGCAACCAGGGACAGTACAATGAGCAGTTCTTC.